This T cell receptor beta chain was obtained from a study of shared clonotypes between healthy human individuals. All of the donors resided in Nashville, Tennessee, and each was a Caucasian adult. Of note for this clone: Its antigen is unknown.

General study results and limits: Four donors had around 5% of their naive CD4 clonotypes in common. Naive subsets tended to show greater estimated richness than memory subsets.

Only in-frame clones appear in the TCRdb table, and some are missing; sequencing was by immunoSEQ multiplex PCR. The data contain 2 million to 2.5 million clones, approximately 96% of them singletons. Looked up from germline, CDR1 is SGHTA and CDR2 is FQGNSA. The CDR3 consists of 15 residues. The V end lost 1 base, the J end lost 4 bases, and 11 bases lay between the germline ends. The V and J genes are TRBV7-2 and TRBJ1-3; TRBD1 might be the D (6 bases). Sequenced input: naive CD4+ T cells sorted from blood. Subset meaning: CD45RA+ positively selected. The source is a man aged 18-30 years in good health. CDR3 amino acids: CASSLGRGGGNTIYF. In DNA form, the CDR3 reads TGTGCCAGCAGCTTAGGCAGGGGAGGCGGAAACACCATATATTTT.